This section outlines one T cell receptor beta chain sequence together with its context. The germline gene is not matched at one end of the junction; a read error may be the cause. This sample was taken from a study of cytomegalovirus exposure and HLA in healthy donors. Primers included in the PCR were 60 Vbeta and 13 Jbeta primers. Authors' processing steps: Later work found approximately 80 million unique TCR beta chains, with 9.5 million to 14 million shared. Produced via immunoSEQ multiplex PCR; TCRdb's table is partial and in-frame only. Clone size and the V and J calls come from that table; the DNA yielded D and trimming. The sample contains around 150,000 clones, around 79% of which appear only once. Looked up from germline, CDR1 is SEHNR and CDR2 is FQNEAQ (reference sequence). The CDR3 spans 12 residues.

The J gene is TRBJ1-1, the V gene TRBV7-9, with D maybe TRBD1 (5 bases). The sequencing input was PBMCs. This clonotype was obtained from a human donor in good health. The CDR3 loop reads CSSSLEAGEAFF. The DNA of the CDR3 is TGTTCCAGCAGCTTAGAGGCAGGGGAAGCTTTCTTT. Together with reference TRBV7-9 and TRBJ1-1, the CDR3 gives the full variable domain: DTGVSQNPRHKITKRGQNVTFRCDPISEHNRLYWYRQTLGQGPEFLTYFQNEAQLEKSRLLSDRFSAERPKGSFSTLEIQRTEQGDSAMYLCSSSLEAGEAFFGQGTRLTVV.